The clone carrying this TCR beta chain was picked up many times. Its target is unknown. The same CDR3 also results from other DNA sequences found in this sample. The sample originates from a study of metastatic and nonmetastatic thyroid tumors. Background on the study: The study looked at repertoires side by side in blood and in tumor or nodule tissue from malignant and benign thyroid patients.

This CDR3 has 16 residues. Deletions cut 4 bases from V and 6 bases from J, with 21 bases between. Looked up from germline, CDR1 is SGDLS and CDR2 is YYNGEE. General study findings and limits: Malignant thyroid tumors reportedly had TCR beta diversity that was significantly higher than in benign nodules, in blood and tumor.

Source study methods: Between-group CDR3 differences, defined by clinicopathological status, yielded a distant-metastasis classifier for papillary thyroid cancer. TCRdb re-called the PCR reads via MiXCR. These V and J calls rely on TCRdb rather than the paper's analysis. The table includes fewer than 35,000 clones, 15% to 20% detected once. Patients had received no treatment of any kind before thyroid surgery. This TCR was recovered from a female donor with papillary thyroid cancer or a benign thyroid nodule (not recorded which). Some clones in this sample may be carry-over from other donors' samples. The specimen was blood. The chain combines TRBV9 with TRBJ2-3; D may be TRBD2 (7 bases). Here the CDR3 reads CASSPGRGPVADTQYF. The CDR3 coding sequence is TGTGCCAGCAGCCCGGGGCGGGGGCCCGTCGCGGATACGCAGTATTTT.